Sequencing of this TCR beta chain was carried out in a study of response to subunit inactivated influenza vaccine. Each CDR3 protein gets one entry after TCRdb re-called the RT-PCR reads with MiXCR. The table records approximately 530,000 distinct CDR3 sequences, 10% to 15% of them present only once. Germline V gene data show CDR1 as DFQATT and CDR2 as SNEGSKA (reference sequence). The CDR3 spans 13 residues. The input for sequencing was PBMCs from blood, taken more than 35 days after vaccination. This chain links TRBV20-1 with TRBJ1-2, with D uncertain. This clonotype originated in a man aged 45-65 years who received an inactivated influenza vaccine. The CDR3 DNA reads TGCAGCGCGGCTCCGGCAGCGAACTATGGCTACACCTTC. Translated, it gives CSAAPAANYGYTF.